Sequencing of this TCR beta chain was carried out in a study of T-cell reconstitution after alpha-beta-depleted transplantation in children (dated by TCRdb to the mid-2010s). The study in broad terms: Using TCR repertoire profiling, the study followed T-cell immune reconstitution in a quantitative way in children after TCRalphabeta/CD19-depleted allogeneic hematopoietic cell transplantation.

Library construction relied on PCR. Sequencing used an Illumina HiSeq 2500. Molecular barcoding was employed in the preparation of TCR libraries, with unique molecular identifiers being used to normalize TCRbeta repertoire quantification. TCRdb reworked the public reads: Q25 trimming with fastp, MiXCR clone assembly, productive beta chains retained. Entries are consolidated by CDR3 protein sequence, retaining the most common genes and DNA. The sample includes some 290,000 distinct CDR3 sequences, with around 9.6% observed a single time. The ten largest clonotypes hold 10% of the sample. From the cysteine through the phenylalanine, the CDR3 covers 13 amino acids. The CDR3 DNA has 39 bases and is translated from base 1. Between the V and J ends, shortened by 0 bases and 4 bases respectively, the junction contains 7 bases. Based on the germline V gene, the CDR1 and CDR2 sequences are SGDLS and YYNGEE.

Of note for this clonotype: Its specific antigen is unknown. No base quality values were provided; no much bigger clone lies one nucleotide off.

This receptor chain uses TRBV9 and TRBJ1-1, with no confidently assigned D gene. The source was PBMCs from the stem cell graft donor, collected from the stem cell graft. This clonotype was sampled from a human donor who donated a stem cell graft to a child with SCID. This receptor carries the CDR3 CASSVEATTEAFF. The nucleotide sequence is TGTGCCAGCAGCGTAGAAGCTACCACTGAAGCTTTCTTT.